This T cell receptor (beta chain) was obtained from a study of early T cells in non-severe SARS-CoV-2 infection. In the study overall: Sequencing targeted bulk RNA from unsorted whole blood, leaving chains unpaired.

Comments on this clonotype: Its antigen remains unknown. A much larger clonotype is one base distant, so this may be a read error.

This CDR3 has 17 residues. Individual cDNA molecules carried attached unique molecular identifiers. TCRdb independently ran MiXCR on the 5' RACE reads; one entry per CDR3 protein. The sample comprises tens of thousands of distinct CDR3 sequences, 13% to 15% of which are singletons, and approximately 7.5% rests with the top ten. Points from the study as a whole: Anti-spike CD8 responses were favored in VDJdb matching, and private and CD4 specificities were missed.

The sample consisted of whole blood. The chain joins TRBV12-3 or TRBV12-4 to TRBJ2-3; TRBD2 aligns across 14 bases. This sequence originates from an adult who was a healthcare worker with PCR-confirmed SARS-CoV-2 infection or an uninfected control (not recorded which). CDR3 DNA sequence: TGTGCCAGCAGTTTTCCAACCGGGACTAGCGGGAGAGATATGCAGTATTTT. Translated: CASSFPTGTSGRDMQYF.